These T cell receptor beta chains were read from a single sample in a study of T cells in Graves' hyperthyroidism and ophthalmopathy. A single record per CDR3 protein comes from TCRdb applying MiXCR to the multiplex PCR reads. The table records roughly 350,000 distinct CDR3 sequences, about 14% of them present only once. The sample taken for sequencing was blood. The source of these receptors is a woman between 25 and 40 years old with Graves' ophthalmopathy. The CDR3 runs from the conserved cysteine through the conserved F or W. The order of the fields is CDR3 DNA, CDR3 protein, D gene, V gene, clone size, J gene. The D gene is left open where the match is weak. The listing skips clone size in some rows; elsewhere it reads once, few, many or a size class.

TGCAGTGCTAGTTTCATCGCAGCCGGGCGAGTTCAGCCCCAGCATTTT,CSASFIAAGRVQPQHF,-,TRBV20-1,many,TRBJ1-5
TGTGCCAGCAATTCGAGCCTTTATAGCGGGTCTAGCACAGATACGCAGTATTTT,CASNSSLYSGSSTDTQYF,TRBD2,TRBV2,many,TRBJ2-3
TGTGCCAGCAGCCCTCGTAGGACAGGTGAAGCTTTCTTT,CASSPRRTGEAFF,TRBD1,TRBV7-2,many,TRBJ1-1
TGTGCCAGCAGCTTGGGACCAAATCAGCCCCAGCATTTT,CASSLGPNQPQHF,-,TRBV7-2,many,TRBJ1-5
TGTGCCAGCAGTGAACTTGGCGGGGGGGCGATAGATACGCAGTATTTT,CASSELGGGAIDTQYF,TRBD2,TRBV2,many,TRBJ2-3
TGTGCCAGCAGCTCCGAGAGGTTGGAGACCCAGTACTTC,CASSSERLETQYF,-,TRBV11-2,many,TRBJ2-5
TGTGCCAGCAGTTTTTCTGGGGGCGGGGTAGGCACAGATACGCAGTATTTT,CASSFSGGGVGTDTQYF,-,TRBV27,-,TRBJ2-3
TGCAGTGCTAGAGGCGATCCGGCTAACACCGGGGAGCTGTTTTTT,CSARGDPANTGELFF,-,TRBV20-1,many,TRBJ2-2
TGTGCCACCAGCAGAGATTATGGGACCCGGAAACAGACTAATGGAAACACCATATATTTT,CATSRDYGTRKQTNGNTIYF,-,TRBV15,many,TRBJ1-3
TGCAGTGCTAGGGACAGCCCCATCAATGAGCAGTTCTTC,CSARDSPINEQFF,-,TRBV20-1,many,TRBJ2-1
TGTGCCAGCAGCCCAGGAGCGGGAGCTCCTCCCGGGGAGCTGTTTTTT,CASSPGAGAPPGELFF,TRBD2,TRBV7-9,many,TRBJ2-2
TGTGCCAGCACCCCTGCGGGGGGCTTCACAGATACGCAGTATTTT,CASTPAGGFTDTQYF,TRBD2,TRBV28,many,TRBJ2-3
TGTGCCAGCAGCCAAGGCATCTACGAGCAGTACTTC,CASSQGIYEQYF,-,TRBV3-1,many,TRBJ2-7
TGTGCCACCAGCAGAGATCGGAGCCCCTACAATGAGCAGTTCTTC,CATSRDRSPYNEQFF,-,TRBV15,many,TRBJ2-1
TGTGCCAGCAGCCAGAGGGATAGAGACATCAATAAAAACACCATATATTTT,CASSQRDRDINKNTIYF,-,TRBV7-9,few,TRBJ1-3
TGTGCCAGCAGCCAAACAGGGAATTCACCCCTCCACTTT,CASSQTGNSPLHF,-,TRBV5-5,many,TRBJ1-6
TGTGCCAGCAGTCCCCTGGGATCATCCTACAATGAGCAGTTCTTC,CASSPLGSSYNEQFF,-,TRBV28,many,TRBJ2-1
TGTGCCAGCAGCCGCGGAATGTCGGGGGGGGGACAAGCCTACGAGCAGTACTTC,CASSRGMSGGGQAYEQYF,TRBD2,TRBV7-6,few,TRBJ2-7
TGCAGTGCCCCATCCCTGGAGCTCTCCTACGAGCAGTACTTC,CSAPSLELSYEQYF,-,TRBV20-1,many,TRBJ2-7
TGTGCCACCAGTGGACAGGGGGACTATGGCTACACCTTC,CATSGQGDYGYTF,TRBD1,TRBV24-1,many,TRBJ1-2
TGTGCCACCAGCAGAGCGTCTGGACGGGACTTCTATAATTCACCCCTCCACTTT,CATSRASGRDFYNSPLHF,-,TRBV15,few,TRBJ1-6
TGCAGTGCTAGATTAACAGGGGACGGCTATGGCTACACCTTC,CSARLTGDGYGYTF,TRBD1,TRBV20-1,few,TRBJ1-2
TGTGCCAGCACCCCCCGGGGGGGGAGACTAGCGGGGGGGCAAGGTACGCAGTATTTT,CASTPRGGRLAGGQGTQYF,TRBD2,TRBV6-1,many,TRBJ2-3
TGCAGTGCAACGGGGCCGCGGCAAGAGACCCAGTACTTC,CSATGPRQETQYF,-,TRBV20-1,many,TRBJ2-5
TGTGCCAGCAGCCAAAGTGATAGCGGGGGACACACAGATACGCAGTATTTT,CASSQSDSGGHTDTQYF,TRBD2,TRBV3-1,-,TRBJ2-3
TGTGCCAGCAGCTTAGTTAGGCCGGGAGGAGATACGCAGTATTTT,CASSLVRPGGDTQYF,TRBD2,TRBV7-9,many,TRBJ2-3
TGTGCCTGGAGTGGGCAAACGAACACTGAAGCTTTCTTT,CAWSGQTNTEAFF,-,TRBV30,many,TRBJ1-1
TGCAGTGCTAGAAAGCCAGGCTCTGGAAACACCATATATTTT,CSARKPGSGNTIYF,-,TRBV20-1,many,TRBJ1-3
TGTGCCAGCAGATATATTACAAGGGGACCCGGGGAGCTGTTTTTT,CASRYITRGPGELFF,-,TRBV6-1,-,TRBJ2-2
TGTGCCTGGAGTCCCCTAGCCAGTCGTTCGGAGACCCAGTACTTC,CAWSPLASRSETQYF,-,TRBV30,many,TRBJ2-5
TGTGCCAGCAGCCAAGAAGTGTCAGTAAACTATGGCTACACCTTC,CASSQEVSVNYGYTF,-,TRBV4-2,-,TRBJ1-2
TGTGCCAGCTCACCTGACGGGACTCAGGCAGGGTCACCCCTCCACTTT,CASSPDGTQAGSPLHF,-,TRBV18,many,TRBJ1-6
TGTGCCAGCAGCCTCTTAGCGGGGGGGAGCCAAGAGACCCAGTACTTC,CASSLLAGGSQETQYF,TRBD2,TRBV3-1,many,TRBJ2-5
TGTGCCAGCAGTAACCGGGACAAATTAATGAAGAAACTGTTTTTT,CASSNRDKLMKKLFF,-,TRBV6-2/TRBV6-3,many,TRBJ1-4
TGTGCCAGCAGCTTAGACCGGGGGGCCCACAATGAGCAGTTCTTC,CASSLDRGAHNEQFF,-,TRBV7-2,many,TRBJ2-1
TGTGCCAGCAGTTTCAGGGCGGCGCCAGATACGCAGTATTTT,CASSFRAAPDTQYF,-,TRBV12-3/TRBV12-4,many,TRBJ2-3
TGTGCCACGAGGACTAGCGGGGGGCATACAGATACGCAGTATTTT,CATRTSGGHTDTQYF,TRBD2,TRBV15,many,TRBJ2-3
TGTGCCAGCAGTCGAACCGGGACCAGCACAGATACGCAGTATTTT,CASSRTGTSTDTQYF,-,TRBV7-3,many,TRBJ2-3
TGTGCCAGCAGCTTAGCTCAAGGGCAAGCCGAAAAACTGTTTTTT,CASSLAQGQAEKLFF,-,TRBV7-9,few,TRBJ1-4
TGCAGTGCTAGAGATCGGGGACTTTTCACCTCAACTAGAAACAATGAGCAGTTCTTC,CSARDRGLFTSTRNNEQFF,-,TRBV20-1,many,TRBJ2-1
TGTGCCAGCAGCTTAGCGACGATGACAGGGAACGAGCAGTTCTTC,CASSLATMTGNEQFF,TRBD1,TRBV7-8,-,TRBJ2-1
TGTGCCAGCAGTTTAGGGACCGGGCTGGCAGCTTTCTTT,CASSLGTGLAAFF,-,TRBV12-3/TRBV12-4,many,TRBJ1-1
TGTGCCTGGGCTGGACAGTTGGTCGATGAGCAGTTCTTC,CAWAGQLVDEQFF,-,TRBV30,many,TRBJ2-1
TGTGCCAGCAGATCCTCTAGCGGGGGAGGAAAAGATACGCAGTATTTT,CASRSSSGGGKDTQYF,TRBD2,TRBV11-2,-,TRBJ2-3
TGTGCCAGCAGTTTTCGGGCGAGCAATCAGCCCCAGCATTTT,CASSFRASNQPQHF,-,TRBV28,-,TRBJ1-5
TGTGCCAGCAGCGTCGGGCCGAACTATGGCTACACCTTC,CASSVGPNYGYTF,-,TRBV28,many,TRBJ1-2
TGCAGCGTTGAAGTAGTGGGCTCTGGAAACACCATATATTTT,CSVEVVGSGNTIYF,-,TRBV29-1,-,TRBJ1-3
TGTGCCAGCAGCCATATGCCAGCGGGGGAATCAGGAACGCAGTATTTT,CASSHMPAGESGTQYF,TRBD2,TRBV14,many,TRBJ2-3
TGTGCCAGCAGCTTAACTTGGCCAGCTAACTATGGCTACACCTTC,CASSLTWPANYGYTF,-,TRBV11-2,many,TRBJ1-2
TGCAGTGCTAGGCAGGACACCAAAAACATTCAGTACTTC,CSARQDTKNIQYF,-,TRBV20-1,-,TRBJ2-4
TGTGCCAGCAGGACAGGGGGCGGTTTTAAGGAGCAGTACTTC,CASRTGGGFKEQYF,TRBD1,TRBV6-1,many,TRBJ2-7
TGTGCCAGCTCACCATCTATCCTAGCCAAAAACATTCAGTACTTC,CASSPSILAKNIQYF,-,TRBV18,many,TRBJ2-4
TGTGCCAGCAGCTTGGGCAGACCCTATAGCAATCAGCCCCAGCATTTT,CASSLGRPYSNQPQHF,-,TRBV7-8,-,TRBJ1-5
TGTGCCAGCAGCAGCACAGGGGGCGACGCCTATGGCTACACCTTC,CASSSTGGDAYGYTF,TRBD1,TRBV9,many,TRBJ1-2
TGCAGTGCTAGAGATCTACAGGGGGCAACGACTTTCTTT,CSARDLQGATTFF,TRBD1,TRBV20-1,many,TRBJ1-1